Below are 19 T cell receptor beta chains sequenced from a single sample in a study of cytotoxic CD8 clonotypes in ibrutinib-treated CLL. Profiling relied on immunoSEQ multiplex PCR, and the TCRdb table lists in-frame clones only, not all of them. The table shows more than 55,000 clones, with approximately 71% occurring only once. Sequencing was performed on PBMCs, taken after 12 months of ibrutinib treatment. These receptors all stem from a human donor with chronic lymphocytic leukemia.

V gene TRBV18 combines with J gene TRBJ2-2; 12 nucleotides match TRBD1. J lost 7 bases, V lost 3 bases, and 6 bases had no gene match. The CDR3 covers 16 residues. The germline CDR1 and CDR2 sequences are KGHSH and LQKENI. CDR3: CASSPPGQGAFGELFF. The CDR3 bases are TGTGCCAGCTCACCTCCGGGACAGGGGGCTTTCGGGGAGCTGTTTTTT.

The sample holds a few counts of this clone. The CDR3 spells CASRPGGGYGYTF. DNA of the CDR3: TGTGCCAGCAGACCGGGAGGGGGCTATGGCTACACCTTC. The chain is built from TRBV25-1 and TRBJ1-2, with a possible D match to TRBD1 (6 bases). Per the germline V gene, CDR1 is MGHDK and CDR2 is SYGVNS. The CDR3 covers 13 residues. Trimming took 6 bases from V and 4 from J, leaving 12 bases between them.

V usage is TRBV10-3 and J usage is TRBJ2-3; the D gene is possibly TRBD2 (6 bases). V shed 7 bases and J shed 0 bases, with 11 bases lying between them. CDR3 length: 14 amino acids. Germline CDR1 and CDR2: ENHRY and SYGVKD. The CDR3 DNA sequence: TGTGCCATCAAAGGCGGAGGGAGCACAGATACGCAGTATTTT. Its protein is CAIKGGGSTDTQYF.

The chain has TRBV28 and TRBJ1-4; no firm D call. V lost 5 bases and J lost 8, with 12 bases in between. This CDR3 region has 13 residues. CDR1 is MDHEN, CDR2 SYDVKM, per germline. CDR3 DNA: TGTGCCAGCAGTCCCGGTGGATGGGAAAAACTGTTTTTT. The encoded protein is CASSPGGWEKLFF. Together with reference TRBV28 and TRBJ1-4, the CDR3 gives the full variable domain: DVKVTQSSRYLVKRTGEKVFLECVQDMDHENMFWYRQDPGLGLRLIYFSYDVKMKEKGDIPEGYSVSREKKERFSLILESASTNQTSMYLCASSPGGWEKLFFGSGTQLSVL.

The V gene is TRBV21-1, the J gene TRBJ1-1. TRBV21-1 is a known pseudogene. The CDR3 runs 17 residues. CDR3 bases: TGTGCCAGCAGCAAAGGATGTGGTCCCATTGGAAACACTGAAGCTTTCTTT. Translation gives CASSKGCGPIGNTEAFF.

The J gene is TRBJ1-2, the V gene TRBV7-9, with D hard to call. Trimming stripped 5 bases from V and 4 bases from J, with 20 bases between. In germline, CDR1 is SEHNR, CDR2 FQNEAQ (reference sequence). The CDR3 length is 16 residues. CDR3 sequence: CASSIAGSELGYGYTF. The CDR3 DNA reads TGTGCCAGCAGCATCGCCGGATCCGAGCTTGGCTATGGCTACACCTTC. Looking up the rest from reference TRBV7-9 and TRBJ1-2 gives the full variable domain: DTGVSQNPRHKITKRGQNVTFRCDPISEHNRLYWYRQTLGQGPEFLTYFQNEAQLEKSRLLSDRFSAERPKGSFSTLEIQRTEQGDSAMYLCASSIAGSELGYGYTFGSGTRLTVV.

The J gene is TRBJ1-1, the V gene TRBV2; weak D call: TRBD1 (6 bases). Germline values: CDR1 SNHLY, CDR2 FYNNEI. The CDR3 has 14 amino acids. Trimming stripped 6 bases from V and 4 bases from J, with 15 bases between. CDR3 residues: CASRKKGVSTEAFF. The CDR3 coding sequence is TGTGCCAGCAGAAAAAAGGGGGTATCCACTGAAGCTTTCTTT.

This chain connects TRBV27 to TRBJ1-5, with 7 bases fitting TRBD1. V was clipped by 6 bases and J by 3 bases; unmatched bases: 5. CDR1 is MNHEY and CDR2 is SMNVEV in the germline V gene (reference sequence). This CDR3 is built from 14 residues. CDR3 in amino acids: CASRLTGNNQPQHF. DNA for the CDR3: TGTGCCAGCAGACTGACAGGGAACAATCAGCCCCAGCATTTT.

J is TRBJ1-2 and V is TRBV2; D may be TRBD1 (5 bases). Germline V gives CDR1 SNHLY, CDR2 FYNNEI. The CDR3 is 12 amino acids. Trimming cost V 4 bases and J 7 bases, with 10 bases left between them. CDR3 amino acids: CASSAGSGGYTF. The CDR3 DNA reads TGTGCCAGCAGTGCAGGGAGCGGTGGCTACACCTTC.

J is TRBJ2-3 and V is TRBV7-3; 13 nucleotides line up with TRBD2. The CDR3 has 16 amino acids. V shed 4 bases and J 5 bases; nucleotides not matched to a gene: 6. Germline CDR1 and CDR2: SGHTA and FQGTGA. In DNA form, the CDR3 reads TGTGCCAGCAGCTACGGACTAGCGGGAGTGGTAGATACGCAGTATTTT. Its protein is CASSYGLAGVVDTQYF.

This chain connects TRBV6-1 to TRBJ1-2, with 8 bases aligning to TRBD1. CDR3 length: 16 residues. Trimming took 3 bases from V and 7 from J; bases not matched to a gene: 13. Germline CDR1 reads MNHNS; CDR2 reads SASEGT. The CDR3 DNA sequence: TGTGCCAGCAGTGATCAGGACAGGGTTTTTTTAGGTGGCTACACCTTC. It encodes CASSDQDRVFLGGYTF.

The rearrangement joins TRBV15 to TRBJ2-1, with D possibly matching TRBD1 (5 bases). Per the germline V gene, CDR1 is LNHNV and CDR2 is YYDKDF (reference sequence). The CDR3 is made up of 15 amino acids. Between the trimmed V and J ends, which lost 0 bases and 5 bases, there was a span of 11 bases. The DNA of the CDR3 is TGTGCCACCAGCAGAGATCCAGACAGAAACAATGAGCAGTTCTTC. It yields the protein CATSRDPDRNNEQFF. The variable domain in full, with the rest retrieved from reference TRBV15 and TRBJ2-1, is DAMVIQNPRYQVTQFGKPVTLSCSQTLNHNVMYWYQQKSSQAPKLLFHYYDKDFNNEADTPDNFQSRRPNTSFCFLDIRSPGLGDTAMYLCATSRDPDRNNEQFFGPGTRLTVL.

V and J are TRBV5-4 and TRBJ1-3; TRBD1 is a possible D gene (5 bases). Per germline, CDR1 SGHNT and CDR2 YYREEE (reference sequence). The CDR3 loop spans 17 amino acids. V was shortened by 3 bases and J by 0 bases, with 16 bases between the two germline ends. The CDR3 spells CASSSGGGRYSGNTIYF. The CDR3 DNA reads TGTGCCAGCAGCTCCGGGGGAGGACGCTACTCTGGAAACACCATATATTTT.

The chain uses TRBV6-5 and TRBJ1-5; TRBD1 aligns across 7 bases. Looked up from germline, CDR1 is MNHEY and CDR2 is SVGAGI. Germline trimming cut 5 bases from V and 5 bases from J; bases unmatched to any gene: 9. The CDR3 runs 15 residues. The CDR3 bases are TGTGCCAGCAGTAACGACCGGGACAGTTATCAGCCCCAGCATTTT. It yields the protein CASSNDRDSYQPQHF.

The sample holds one count of this clone. The rearrangement links TRBV4-1 to TRBJ2-2; 9 positions agree with TRBD1. The germline V gene has CDR1 MGHRA and CDR2 YSYEKL. The CDR3 spans 16 residues. Trimming took 0 bases from V and 13 from J; bases not matched to a gene: 12. The CDR3 region is CASSQEQGAPLIRLFF. Here the CDR3 DNA reads TGCGCCAGCAGCCAAGAACAGGGGGCGCCCCTAATTCGGCTGTTTTTT.

This rearrangement joins TRBV18 to TRBJ2-1; D perhaps matches TRBD2 (7 bases). The length of the CDR3 is 15 residues. Germline CDR1 and CDR2: KGHSH and LQKENI. Trimming took 3 bases from V and 4 from J, leaving 13 bases between them. The CDR3 here is CASSPTGGRYNEQFF. The CDR3 DNA reads TGTGCCAGCTCACCGACCGGGGGGCGGTACAATGAGCAGTTCTTC.

The chain is built from TRBV27 and TRBJ2-7; tentatively, D is TRBD1 or TRBD2 (5 bases each). CDR3 size: 15 residues. V lost 5 bases to trimming and J lost 1 base, with 15 bases between them. Germline V gene sequence: CDR1 MNHEY, CDR2 SMNVEV (reference sequence). The CDR3 here is CASSTTRDQSYEQYF. As DNA, the CDR3 is TGTGCCAGCAGTACGACTCGGGACCAATCCTACGAGCAGTACTTC.

This chain uses TRBV4-1 with TRBJ2-1, with D possibly being TRBD1 (6 bases). V lost 0 bases and J 7 bases, leaving 19 bases between the germline ends. The CDR3 totals 17 residues. The germline gives CDR1 MGHRA, CDR2 YSYEKL. The CDR3, as DNA: TGCGCCAGCAGCCAAGATCTCTTGCGAAACAGGGAAAATGAGCAGTTCTTC. It is translated as CASSQDLLRNRENEQFF.

This chain uses TRBV29-1 with TRBJ1-1; maybe TRBD1 (5 bases). V lost 2 bases and J 6 bases, leaving 19 bases between the germline ends. The CDR3 covers 15 residues. CDR1 is SQVTM, CDR2 ANQGSEA, per germline. The CDR3 reads CSVEQGKWKLAEAFF. The CDR3 DNA reads as TGCAGCGTTGAACAGGGAAAGTGGAAGCTGGCTGAAGCTTTCTTT.